This T cell receptor (beta chain) was sequenced for a study of blood T cell repertoires in COVID-19. At the level of the study: The origin of the acute and convalescent COVID-19 samples was the United States, Italy and Spain. T cells, B-cell-depleted T cells, or PBMCs provided the cDNA or gDNA that served as material.

The CDR3 length is 15 residues. With 5 bases clipped from V and 2 bases from J, the junction kept 6 bases outside the gene matches. CDR1 and CDR2 (germline): SNHLY, FYNNEI. Participants spanned ages roughly 18 to 95 years and resided in 24 US areas. Participants had their cohort set by participant-reported clinical history. Only in-frame clones appear in the TCRdb table, and some are missing; sequencing was by immunoSEQ multiplex PCR. The sample holds some 250,000 clones; approximately 86% are singletons and the top ten take around 3.3%. The sample was PBMCs or T cells enriched from blood (not recorded which). This TCR came from a woman aged 40 to 50 with acute COVID-19. The chain uses TRBV2 and TRBJ2-1; TRBD1 agrees at 7 bases. The CDR3 DNA is TGTGCCAGCAGTCCAACAGGGGACCCCTACAATGAGCAGTTCTTC. Amino acids: CASSPTGDPYNEQFF. Full variable domain (remainder filled in from reference TRBV2 and TRBJ2-1): EPEVTQTPSHQVTQMGQEVILRCVPISNHLYFYWYRQILGQKVEFLVSFYNNEISEKSEIFDDQFSVERPDGSNFTLKIRSTKLEDSAMYFCASSPTGDPYNEQFFGPGTRLTVL.